A single TCR beta chain is shown here with its context. The antigen remains undetermined. PCR employed 60 Vbeta and 13 Jbeta primers. This table comes from immunoSEQ multiplex PCR, and its TCRdb copy is limited to in-frame clones, with some not included. This repertoire shows 150,000 to 200,000 clones, approximately 85% found once; its top ten account for approximately 9.4%. V was shortened by 3 bases and J by 3 bases, with 12 bases between the two germline ends. CDR3 length: 15 amino acids. The germline V gene has CDR1 SGHRS and CDR2 YFSETQ. The sample is drawn from a study of cytomegalovirus exposure and HLA in healthy donors. Study findings and constraints: It emerged from a later analysis that several of the most significant clusters appeared to be linked to common viral pathogens. The authors later linked a missense DCLRE1C variant to TCR beta V- and J-gene trimming. It has been reported that TCR beta sequences accurately predicted the HLA-A and HLA-B alleles of most subjects.

Regarding donors, all were healthy bone marrow donors. The sequence came from a man aged 18 to 30 in good health and CMV-seropositive. The chain uses TRBV5-1 and TRBJ2-2; D call uncertain. Sequences were obtained from PBMCs. CDR3 loop: CASSWVHSYTGELFF. CDR3 DNA: TGCGCCAGCAGCTGGGTCCACAGCTACACCGGGGAGCTGTTTTTT.